The clone carrying this TCR beta chain occurred a few times. The source of the sample is a study of blood T cell repertoires in COVID-19. Study-wide background: COVID-19 samples, acute and convalescent, were from the United States, Italy and Spain. The cDNA or gDNA used as material had been derived from T cells, B-cell-depleted T cells, or PBMCs.

The CDR3 covers 16 residues. V was clipped by 4 bases and J by 6 bases; unmatched bases: 8. Germline V CDR1 and CDR2: MRHNA, SNTAGT. Authors' data handling: Reference gene primer amplification gave estimated nucleated cell counts. TCRdb keeps only in-frame clones here, not all; method: immunoSEQ multiplex PCR. The V and J calls and clone size are taken from that table; D and trimming were inferred from the DNA. The repertoire holds 150,000 to 200,000 clones, around 79% seen once, with approximately 7.6% in the top ten. V is TRBV6-4 and J is TRBJ2-7, with 14 bases fitting TRBD2. The TCR originated in an older woman with COVID-19, enrolled during active disease. The specimen was peripheral blood. CDR3 loop: CASSGPRLAGGGEQYF. The DNA for the CDR3 is TGTGCCAGCAGTGGCCCCCGACTAGCGGGAGGGGGCGAGCAGTACTTC.